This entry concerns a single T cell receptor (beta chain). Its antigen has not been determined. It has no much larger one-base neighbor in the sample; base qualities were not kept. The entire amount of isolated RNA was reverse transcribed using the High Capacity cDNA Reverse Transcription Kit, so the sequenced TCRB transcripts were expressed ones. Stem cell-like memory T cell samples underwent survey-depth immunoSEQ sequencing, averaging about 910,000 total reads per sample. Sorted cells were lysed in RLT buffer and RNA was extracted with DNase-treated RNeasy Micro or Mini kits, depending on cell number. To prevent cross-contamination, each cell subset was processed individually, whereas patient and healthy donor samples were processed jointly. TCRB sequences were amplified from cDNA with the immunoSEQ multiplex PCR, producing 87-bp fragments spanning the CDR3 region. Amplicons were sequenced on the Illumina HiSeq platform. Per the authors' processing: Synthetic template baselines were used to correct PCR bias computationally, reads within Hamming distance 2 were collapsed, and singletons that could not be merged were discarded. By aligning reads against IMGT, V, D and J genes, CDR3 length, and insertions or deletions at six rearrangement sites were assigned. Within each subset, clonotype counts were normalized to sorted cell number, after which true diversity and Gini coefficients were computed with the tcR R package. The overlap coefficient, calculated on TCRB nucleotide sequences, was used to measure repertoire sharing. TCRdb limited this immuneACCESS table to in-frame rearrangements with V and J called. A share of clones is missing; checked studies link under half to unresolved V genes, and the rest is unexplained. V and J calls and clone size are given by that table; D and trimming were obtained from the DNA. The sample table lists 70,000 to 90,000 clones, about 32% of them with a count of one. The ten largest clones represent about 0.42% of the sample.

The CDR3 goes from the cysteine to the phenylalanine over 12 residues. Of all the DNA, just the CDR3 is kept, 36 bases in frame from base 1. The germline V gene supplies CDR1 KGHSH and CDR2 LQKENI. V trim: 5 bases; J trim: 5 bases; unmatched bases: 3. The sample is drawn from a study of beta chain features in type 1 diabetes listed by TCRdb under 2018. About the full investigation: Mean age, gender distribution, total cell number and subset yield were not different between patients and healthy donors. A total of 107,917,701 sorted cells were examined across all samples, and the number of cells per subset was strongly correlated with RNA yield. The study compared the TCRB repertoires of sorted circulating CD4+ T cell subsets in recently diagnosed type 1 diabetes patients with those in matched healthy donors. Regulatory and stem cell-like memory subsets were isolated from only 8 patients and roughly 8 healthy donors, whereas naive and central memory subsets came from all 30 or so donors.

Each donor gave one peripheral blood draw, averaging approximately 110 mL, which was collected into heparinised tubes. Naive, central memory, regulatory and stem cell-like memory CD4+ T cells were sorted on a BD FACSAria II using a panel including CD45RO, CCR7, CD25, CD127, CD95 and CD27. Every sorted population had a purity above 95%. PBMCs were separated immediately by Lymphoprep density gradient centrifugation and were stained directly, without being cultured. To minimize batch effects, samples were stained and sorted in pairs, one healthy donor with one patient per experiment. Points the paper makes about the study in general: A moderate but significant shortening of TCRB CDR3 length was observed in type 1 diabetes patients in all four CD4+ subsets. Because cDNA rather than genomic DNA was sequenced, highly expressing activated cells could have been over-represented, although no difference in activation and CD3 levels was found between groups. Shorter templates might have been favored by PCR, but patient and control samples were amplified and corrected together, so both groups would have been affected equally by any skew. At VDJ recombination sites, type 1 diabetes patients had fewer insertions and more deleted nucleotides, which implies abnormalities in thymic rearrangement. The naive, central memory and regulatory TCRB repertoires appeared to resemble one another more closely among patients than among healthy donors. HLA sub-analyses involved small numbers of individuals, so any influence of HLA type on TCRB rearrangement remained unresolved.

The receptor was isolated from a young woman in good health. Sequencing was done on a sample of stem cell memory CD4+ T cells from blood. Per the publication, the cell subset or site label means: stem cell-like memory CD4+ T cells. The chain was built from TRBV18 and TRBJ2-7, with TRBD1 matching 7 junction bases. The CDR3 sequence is CASSYRGDEQYF. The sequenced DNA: TGTGCCAGCTCATACAGGGGCGACGAGCAGTACTTC. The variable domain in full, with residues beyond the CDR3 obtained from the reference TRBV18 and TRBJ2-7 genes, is NAGVMQNPRHLVRRRGQEARLRCSPMKGHSHVYWYRQLPEEGLKFMVYLQKENIIDESGMPKERFSAEFPKEGPSILRIQQVVRGDSAAYFCASSYRGDEQYFGPGTRLTVT.